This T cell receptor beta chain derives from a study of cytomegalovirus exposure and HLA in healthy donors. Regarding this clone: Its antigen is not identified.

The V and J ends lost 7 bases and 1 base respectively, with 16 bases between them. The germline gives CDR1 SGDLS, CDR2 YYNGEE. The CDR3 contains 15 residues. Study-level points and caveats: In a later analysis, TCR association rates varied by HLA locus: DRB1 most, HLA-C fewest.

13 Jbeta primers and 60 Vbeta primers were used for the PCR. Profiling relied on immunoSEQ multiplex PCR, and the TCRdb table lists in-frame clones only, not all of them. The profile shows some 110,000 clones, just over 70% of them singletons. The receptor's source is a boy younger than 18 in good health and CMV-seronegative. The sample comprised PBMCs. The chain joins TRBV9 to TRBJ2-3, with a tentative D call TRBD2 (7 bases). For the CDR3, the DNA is TGTGCCAGCCAAGGGGCGGGGGCAGGCACAGATACGCAGTATTTT. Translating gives CASQGAGAGTDTQYF. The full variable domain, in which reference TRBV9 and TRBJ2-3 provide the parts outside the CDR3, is DSGVTQTPKHLITATGQRVTLRCSPRSGDLSVYWYQQSLDQGLQFLIQYYNGEERAKGNILERFSAQQFPDLHSELNLSSLELGDSALYFCASQGAGAGTDTQYFGPGTRLTVL.